Below, one T cell receptor beta chain is given with its context. Its antigen remains unidentified. Profiled with immunoSEQ multiplex PCR; TCRdb holds only in-frame clones, not every one. This table has around 50,000 clones, around nine tenths appearing once. Noted time point: week 35, safety follow-up. Doses consisted of 300 ug of mutant IDH1 20-mer peptide each, paired with topical imiquimod. Across weeks 1, 3, 5, 7, 11, 15, 19 and 23, patients received a vaccination each time, eight in all. The donors' diagnosis was new WHO grade 3 or 4 astrocytoma that was IDH1-mutant and ATRX-lost. The sample originates from a study of a mutant IDH1 vaccine in newly diagnosed glioma. Study-wide context: Patients under treatment included about 60% males and 37.5% females and had a mean age of around 40 years.

This CDR3 contains 14 residues. The germline CDR1 and CDR2 sequences are SGHRS and YFSETQ. V was pared by 4 bases and J by 2 bases, with 13 bases between. The clonotype comes from a woman aged 40 to 50 with glioma. Sequenced here: PBMCs, sampled from a glioma patient whose treatment included an IDH1 peptide vaccine. J is TRBJ2-7 and V is TRBV5-1; tentatively, D is TRBD1 or TRBD2 (5 bases each). CDR3 protein: CASSAGTVTYEQYF. The CDR3 nucleotides are TGCGCCAGCAGCGCCGGGACCGTTACCTACGAGCAGTACTTC. Complete variable domain (other parts from reference TRBV5-1 and TRBJ2-7): KAGVTQTPRYLIKTRGQQVTLSCSPISGHRSVSWYQQTPGQGLQFLFEYFSETQRNKGNFPGRFSGRQFSNSRSEMNVSTLELGDSALYLCASSAGTVTYEQYFGPGTRLTVT.